Listed below are T cell receptor beta chains from one sample, sequenced in a study of cytomegalovirus exposure and HLA in healthy donors. TCRdb's copy holds only in-frame clones and misses some; the assay was immunoSEQ multiplex PCR. Found here are about 230,000 clones, more than 70% of them singletons; the top ten hold 0.45% to 0.5%. Source material: PBMCs. These receptors all stem from a boy younger than 18 in good health and CMV-seronegative. Each CDR3 is given without its conserved first and last residue. Fields, in order: clone size, J gene, V gene, CDR3 protein. For some rows the clone size is stated as once, few or many, or as a class when expanded; others skip it.

clone_size: NA
j_call: TRBJ2-5
v_call: TRBV5-4
cdr3_aa: ANRLAGEETQY

clone_size: NA
j_call: TRBJ2-7
v_call: TRBV5-1
cdr3_aa: ASSLDAGIMYEQY

clone_size: NA
j_call: TRBJ1-1
v_call: TRBV29-1
cdr3_aa: SAWDREDEAF

clone_size: once
j_call: TRBJ1-1
v_call: TRBV19
cdr3_aa: ASSIVGKLNTEAF

clone_size: few
j_call: TRBJ2-4
v_call: TRBV4-1
cdr3_aa: ASSQDPRGGQVRKAKNIQY

clone_size: NA
j_call: TRBJ1-2
v_call: TRBV30
cdr3_aa: AWKVGQGYGGYT

clone_size: NA
j_call: NA
v_call: TRBV27
cdr3_aa: ASSSTSGGAETQY

clone_size: NA
j_call: TRBJ2-3
v_call: TRBV7-7
cdr3_aa: ASSLAVGGSDTQY

clone_size: NA
j_call: TRBJ1-1
v_call: TRBV9
cdr3_aa: ASSVSGQGSTEAF

clone_size: NA
j_call: TRBJ2-7
v_call: TRBV15
cdr3_aa: ATSSTITRTSNYEQY

clone_size: NA
j_call: TRBJ2-5
v_call: TRBV18
cdr3_aa: ASSPSGQGETQY

clone_size: NA
j_call: TRBJ1-2
v_call: TRBV6-1
cdr3_aa: ASSEWTGGYT

clone_size: NA
j_call: TRBJ1-4
v_call: TRBV30
cdr3_aa: AWSVHEKLF

clone_size: few
j_call: TRBJ1-1
v_call: TRBV25-1
cdr3_aa: ASRGVRDSEAF

clone_size: NA
j_call: TRBJ2-5
v_call: TRBV5-1
cdr3_aa: ASSLATGTRQETQY

clone_size: few
j_call: TRBJ1-2
v_call: TRBV29-1
cdr3_aa: SVDKGTAPYGYT

clone_size: NA
j_call: TRBJ2-3
v_call: TRBV4-1
cdr3_aa: ASSRGGSPGRTDTQY

clone_size: NA
j_call: TRBJ1-1
v_call: TRBV18
cdr3_aa: ASSLQGNTEAF

clone_size: NA
j_call: TRBJ2-7
v_call: TRBV11-3
cdr3_aa: ASKERGASIAYEQY

clone_size: NA
j_call: TRBJ2-1
v_call: TRBV4-1
cdr3_aa: ASRDSSSYNEQF

clone_size: NA
j_call: TRBJ2-7
v_call: TRBV6-5
cdr3_aa: ASSYSPRDSYEQY

clone_size: NA
j_call: TRBJ2-1
v_call: TRBV27
cdr3_aa: ASSLSSWTGYNEQF

clone_size: NA
j_call: TRBJ2-5
v_call: TRBV12-5
cdr3_aa: ASGLAQGEPETQY

clone_size: few
j_call: TRBJ2-1
v_call: TRBV4-2
cdr3_aa: ASSHTVPSEQF

clone_size: NA
j_call: TRBJ1-1
v_call: TRBV6-5
cdr3_aa: ASIRTRTSNTEAF

clone_size: once
j_call: TRBJ2-1
v_call: TRBV5-8
cdr3_aa: ASSLWLGGSYNEQF

clone_size: NA
j_call: TRBJ2-2
v_call: TRBV18
cdr3_aa: ASSPGSGNTGELF

clone_size: NA
j_call: TRBJ1-2
v_call: TRBV13
cdr3_aa: ASSQGWNYGYT

clone_size: NA
j_call: TRBJ2-1
v_call: TRBV4-1
cdr3_aa: ASSPTLLQGTGYNEQF

clone_size: NA
j_call: TRBJ2-5
v_call: TRBV5-1
cdr3_aa: ASSSGLAWGETQY

clone_size: NA
j_call: TRBJ2-1
v_call: TRBV5-4
cdr3_aa: ASSSGTSGPRGQF

clone_size: few
j_call: TRBJ1-2
v_call: TRBV6-1
cdr3_aa: ASSDTPGRGNT

clone_size: NA
j_call: TRBJ1-1
v_call: TRBV9
cdr3_aa: ASRKVGGTEAF

clone_size: NA
j_call: TRBJ1-1
v_call: TRBV2
cdr3_aa: ASSEAKFSGLEAF

clone_size: NA
j_call: TRBJ1-2
v_call: TRBV5-1
cdr3_aa: ASSSQRDSNYGYT

clone_size: NA
j_call: TRBJ1-5
v_call: TRBV6-4
cdr3_aa: ASRDQGNSNQPQH

clone_size: NA
j_call: TRBJ2-1
v_call: TRBV5-6
cdr3_aa: ASSPGLAANNEQF

clone_size: NA
j_call: TRBJ2-1
v_call: TRBV11-3
cdr3_aa: ASSAIGGEQF

clone_size: NA
j_call: TRBJ1-4
v_call: TRBV9
cdr3_aa: ASSPGANRVGEKLF

clone_size: NA
j_call: TRBJ2-3
v_call: TRBV9
cdr3_aa: ASVPGQITDTQY

clone_size: NA
j_call: TRBJ2-7
v_call: TRBV18
cdr3_aa: ASLLSSGAPGEQY

clone_size: few
j_call: TRBJ1-5
v_call: TRBV18
cdr3_aa: ASSPTGNQPQH

clone_size: NA
j_call: TRBJ1-2
v_call: TRBV10-3
cdr3_aa: AITIGGAGYGYT

clone_size: NA
j_call: TRBJ2-1
v_call: TRBV9
cdr3_aa: ASSVDGSGGYNEQF

clone_size: NA
j_call: TRBJ2-3
v_call: TRBV27
cdr3_aa: ASIPGGPTDTQY

clone_size: NA
j_call: TRBJ1-2
v_call: TRBV4-1
cdr3_aa: ASSQEEGGPAYGYT

clone_size: NA
j_call: TRBJ1-1
v_call: TRBV5-4
cdr3_aa: ASSLGHPRDRTEAF

clone_size: NA
j_call: TRBJ2-7
v_call: TRBV28
cdr3_aa: ASSLPRTGTGQSYEQY

clone_size: NA
j_call: TRBJ2-1
v_call: TRBV9
cdr3_aa: ASSVGLTVEQF

clone_size: NA
j_call: TRBJ1-2
v_call: TRBV6-6
cdr3_aa: ASSSSQGARGGYT

clone_size: NA
j_call: TRBJ1-1
v_call: TRBV19
cdr3_aa: ASSILTYFLNQRDRQSTEAF

clone_size: NA
j_call: TRBJ1-1
v_call: TRBV5-1
cdr3_aa: ASSQTGENTEAF

clone_size: NA
j_call: TRBJ2-7
v_call: TRBV2
cdr3_aa: ASTNSGASYEQY

clone_size: NA
j_call: TRBJ2-3
v_call: TRBV5-6
cdr3_aa: ASSRTSGPTDTQY